Listed here is a single T cell receptor (beta chain). Its antigen is undetermined. PCR involved 60 Vbeta and 13 Jbeta primers. In the authors' workflow: It was a later analysis that counted approximately 81 million unique TCR beta chains, of which some 9.9 million were shared. Clones were read by immunoSEQ multiplex PCR, and TCRdb kept only the in-frame ones, dropping some. V and J calls and clone size come straight from that table; D and trimming were deduced from the DNA. The listing contains tens of thousands of clones. The data stem from a study of cytomegalovirus exposure and HLA in healthy donors. The CDR3 extends over 13 amino acids. V gave up 8 bases and J gave up 3 bases, with 14 bases separating them. The V gene's germline CDR1 is MNHEY and CDR2 SMNVEV (reference sequence). Overall study results and limits: By HLA locus, TCR association rates varied in a later analysis, with DRB1 showing the most and HLA-C the fewest.

What was sequenced was PBMCs. This chain links TRBV27 with TRBJ2-7; a weak D match, TRBD1 (6 bases). This TCR was recovered from a woman in her thirties in good health and CMV-seronegative. The CDR3 is CASDRDKGYEQYF. Written as DNA, the CDR3 is TGTGCCAGCGACCGGGACAAAGGCTACGAGCAGTACTTC.